The 4 T cell receptor beta chains below come from one sample, sequenced in a study of T cell responses to AZD1222 COVID-19 vaccine. This table comes from immunoSEQ multiplex PCR, and its TCRdb copy is limited to in-frame clones, with some not included. The data hold roughly 150,000 clones, with about 92% observed a single time. The sample here was peripheral blood, taken on day 0 of AZD1222 vaccination. Source of these receptors: an adult in good health.

The rearrangement uses TRBV12-3 or TRBV12-4 and TRBJ2-1; D is undetermined. The CDR3 is 13 residues long. V was clipped by 3 bases and J by 6 bases, with 9 bases between them. The CDR3 is CASSFGPLNEQFF. The DNA of the CDR3 is TGTGCCAGCAGTTTTGGCCCCCTCAATGAGCAGTTCTTC.

J is TRBJ2-7 and V is TRBV5-5; TRBD2 might be the D (7 bases). V was shortened by 4 bases and J by 2 bases, with 13 bases between the two germline ends. There are 14 residues in the CDR3. Germline CDR1 reads SGHKS; CDR2 reads YYEKEE (reference sequence). The CDR3 region is CASSIQGGTYEQYF. The CDR3 DNA reads TGTGCCAGCAGCATACAGGGAGGGACCTACGAGCAGTACTTC.

The chain recombines TRBV7-2 with TRBJ2-5, with no clear D. V was shortened by 1 base and J by 1 base, with 7 bases between the two germline ends. This CDR3 is built from 14 residues. CDR1 and CDR2 (germline): SGHTA, FQGNSA. CDR3 DNA sequence: TGTGCCAGCAGCTTAGATCGGATCCAAGAGACCCAGTACTTC. This translates into CASSLDRIQETQYF.

CDR3 amino acids: CASSFSVDTGELFF. In DNA, the CDR3 is TGTGCCAGCAGCTTTTCGGTGGACACCGGGGAGCTGTTTTTT. V is TRBV5-4 and J is TRBJ2-2; D gene ambiguous. The CDR3 spans 14 residues. Germline-derived CDR1 and CDR2 are SGHNT and YYREEE (reference sequence). Trimming removed 2 bases at V and 3 bases at J, with 8 bases between.